Presented here are 30 T cell receptor beta chains from one specimen sequenced in a study of cytomegalovirus exposure and HLA in healthy donors. The PCR had 60 Vbeta and 13 Jbeta primers. Sequencing used immunoSEQ multiplex PCR; TCRdb keeps in-frame clones, though not all of them. The data show roughly 90,000 clones, with around 84% seen just once and 2.1% held by the top ten. Sample: PBMCs. The receptors were sampled from a man between 18 and 29 years old in good health and CMV-seronegative.

J is TRBJ2-3 and V is TRBV7-2; D is unresolved. The V end was cut by 4 bases, the J end by 8 bases, with 22 bases between. This CDR3 has 16 amino acids. Per germline, CDR1 SGHTA and CDR2 FQGNSA. The CDR3 loop is CASSSYVGGARLTQYF. In DNA form, the CDR3 reads TGTGCCAGCAGCTCCTACGTAGGTGGAGCCCGGCTTACGCAGTATTTT. The variable domain in full, completed from reference TRBV7-2 and TRBJ2-3, reads GAGVSQSPSNKVTEKGKDVELRCDPISGHTALYWYRQSLGQGLEFLIYFQGNSAPDKSGLPSDRFSAERTGGSVSTLTIQRTQQEDSAVYLCASSSYVGGARLTQYFGPGTRLTVL.

Notes on this clone: The sample has other DNA sequences that encode this CDR3 too. This chain uses TRBV25-1 with TRBJ1-1; TRBD1 aligns across 10 bases. The V gene's germline CDR1 is MGHDK and CDR2 SYGVNS. V trimming: 3 bases; J trimming: 6 bases; junction bases outside the gene matches: 4. The CDR3 runs to 14 residues. CDR3 protein: CASSERDRGSEAFF. In nucleotides, the CDR3 is TGTGCCAGCAGTGAGCGGGACAGGGGATCTGAAGCTTTCTTT.

A single count supports this clone. J is TRBJ2-1 and V is TRBV9; tentative D call: TRBD2 (6 bases). The CDR3 runs 14 residues. Trimming took 4 bases from V and 5 from J, leaving 13 bases between them. Looked up from germline, CDR1 is SGDLS and CDR2 is YYNGEE. The CDR3 here is CASSRGSEDNEQFF. In nucleotides, the CDR3 is TGTGCCAGCAGCCGGGGGTCCGAGGACAATGAGCAGTTCTTC.

The chain employs TRBV6-5 and TRBJ2-7, with TRBD1 identical over 9 bases. The trim removed 4 bases at V and 0 bases at J, leaving 4 bases unmatched. Germline values: CDR1 MNHEY, CDR2 SVGAGI. The CDR3 loop spans 15 amino acids. The CDR3 region is CASSLGTGSSYEQYF. As DNA, the CDR3 is TGTGCCAGCAGTTTAGGGACAGGGAGCTCCTACGAGCAGTACTTC.

J is TRBJ2-5 and V is TRBV7-2; D is undetermined. The CDR3 consists of 13 residues. The germline V and J ends were trimmed by 2 bases and 1 base, with 5 bases remaining between them. The germline V gene encodes CDR1 SGHTA and CDR2 FQGNSA. The DNA for the CDR3 is TGTGCCAGCAGCTTAAGCCCCCAAGAGACCCAGTACTTC. This gives the protein CASSLSPQETQYF.

This clone has a handful of counts. The V and J genes are TRBV2 and TRBJ1-4; possibly TRBD1 for D (5 bases). The CDR3 is 15 amino acids. Trimming left V 1 base short and J 8 bases short, with 14 bases between. CDR1 is SNHLY, CDR2 FYNNEI, per germline. The DNA of the CDR3 is TGTGCCAGCAGTGAAGAGGGAGGGGTTAGCGAAAAACTGTTTTTT. This encodes CASSEEGGVSEKLFF.

The gene calls are TRBV2 and TRBJ1-2; 10 bases align to TRBD1. The germline V gene has CDR1 SNHLY and CDR2 FYNNEI. The CDR3 extends over 16 amino acids. After removal of 5 bases from V and 6 bases from J, the junction contained 12 bases not matched to a gene. This CDR3 reads CASSPTTGTGDHGYTF. The CDR3 DNA is TGTGCCAGCAGTCCAACCACCGGGACAGGGGACCATGGCTACACCTTC.

This chain connects TRBV9 to TRBJ2-2; TRBD2 matches 15 bases. This CDR3 spans 19 amino acids. Trimming at V came to 4 bases and at J to 0 bases, leaving 7 bases not matched to a gene. The germline gives CDR1 SGDLS, CDR2 YYNGEE. For the CDR3, the DNA is TGTGCCAGCAGCCTAGGGACTAGCGGGAGGATCGCGAACACCGGGGAGCTGTTTTTT. It encodes CASSLGTSGRIANTGELFF. Based on the CDR3 plus reference TRBV9 and TRBJ2-2, the full variable domain is DSGVTQTPKHLITATGQRVTLRCSPRSGDLSVYWYQQSLDQGLQFLIQYYNGEERAKGNILERFSAQQFPDLHSELNLSSLELGDSALYFCASSLGTSGRIANTGELFFGEGSRLTVL.

The rearrangement joins TRBV5-4 to TRBJ1-2; the D gene is possibly TRBD1 (6 bases). Trimming cost V 4 bases and J 2 bases, with 18 bases left between them. Germline lookup yields CDR1 SGHNT and CDR2 YYREEE (reference sequence). The CDR3 has 16 residues. In DNA, the CDR3 is TGTGCCAGCAGCGGGTTCCCCGGGACACTGAACTATGGCTACACCTTC. It codes for CASSGFPGTLNYGYTF.

This chain joins TRBV5-1 and TRBJ1-2; D not certain. The CDR3 sequence is 12 residues long. CDR1 is SGHRS and CDR2 is YFSETQ in the germline V gene. V lost 0 bases to trimming and J lost 10 bases, with 10 bases between them. CDR3 region: CASSLDTTTYTF. The CDR3 DNA sequence: TGCGCCAGCAGCTTGGATACAACAACCTACACCTTC.

A remark on this clone: Since the CDR3 does not end with the conserved phenylalanine or tryptophan, this likely comes from a read error. Because the CDR3's place on the DNA is in doubt, the DNA is left out and the CDR3 is given as listed by TCRdb. This rearrangement joins TRBV6-1 to TRBJ1-1; the tabulated D call, TRBD1, remains unverified against the DNA. Germline CDR1 MNHNS, CDR2 SASEGT. Counting both end residues, the CDR3 totals 14 amino acids. This CDR3 reads CASSEVGGRGDAQV.

The sample holds one count of this clone. The chain couples TRBV19 to TRBJ2-7, with D perhaps TRBD2 (5 bases). The CDR3 is 14 residues long. CDR1 and CDR2 from the germline V gene are LNHDA and SQIVND (reference sequence). Trimming left V 2 bases short and J 2 bases short, with 10 bases between. The CDR3 nucleotides are TGTGCCAGTAGTATAAGAGAGGGCACCTACGAGCAGTACTTC. It codes for CASSIREGTYEQYF. Looking up the rest from reference TRBV19 and TRBJ2-7 gives the full variable domain: DGGITQSPKYLFRKEGQNVTLSCEQNLNHDAMYWYRQDPGQGLRLIYYSQIVNDFQKGDIAEGYSVSREKKESFPLTVTSAQKNPTAFYLCASSIREGTYEQYFGPGTRLTVT.

This clone was observed once. This chain joins TRBV9 and TRBJ2-3; D is possibly TRBD2 (6 bases). CDR1 is SGDLS and CDR2 is YYNGEE in the germline V gene. CDR3 length: 15 residues. The V gene lost 3 bases and the J gene lost 1 base, with 12 bases spanning the gap. The CDR3 DNA reads TGTGCCAGCAGCGGACTTTCGGGGGGCACAGATACGCAGTATTTT. It translates to CASSGLSGGTDTQYF. The variable domain in full, with the rest retrieved from reference TRBV9 and TRBJ2-3, is DSGVTQTPKHLITATGQRVTLRCSPRSGDLSVYWYQQSLDQGLQFLIQYYNGEERAKGNILERFSAQQFPDLHSELNLSSLELGDSALYFCASSGLSGGTDTQYFGPGTRLTVL.

The rearrangement links TRBV6-1 to TRBJ1-2, with D maybe TRBD1 (6 bases). V gave up 8 bases and J gave up 8 bases, with 24 bases separating them. The CDR3 runs to 15 residues. CDR1 and CDR2 from the germline V gene are MNHNS and SASEGT. The CDR3 loop reads CASRGGSNLSRGYTF. Here the CDR3 DNA reads TGTGCCAGCCGAGGGGGTTCCAACCTCTCGCGGGGCTACACCTTC.

CDR3 nucleotide sequence: TGTGCCAGCAGTTCGAGACTGACCTACGAGCAGTACTTC. It specifies CASSSRLTYEQYF. This chain uses TRBV28 with TRBJ2-7; the D is unclear. This CDR3 contains 13 residues. Deletions cut 4 bases from V and 2 bases from J, with 9 bases between. CDR1 is MDHEN, CDR2 SYDVKM, per germline.

This chain joins TRBV6-1 and TRBJ2-5; D gene ambiguous. This CDR3 contains 13 residues. The V end lost 4 bases, the J end lost 2 bases, and 8 bases lay between the germline ends. CDR1 and CDR2 (germline): MNHNS, SASEGT. CDR3: CASSVAGQETQYF. The CDR3 bases are TGTGCCAGCAGTGTTGCAGGACAAGAGACCCAGTACTTC.

The rearrangement joins TRBV11-2 to TRBJ1-6, with D unresolved. The CDR3 totals 14 residues. Looked up from germline, CDR1 is SGHAT and CDR2 is FQNNGV. V lost 1 base and J 7 bases, leaving 8 bases between the germline ends. CDR3 in amino acids: CASSLGPTNSPLHF. The CDR3 DNA reads TGTGCCAGCAGCTTAGGACCGACAAATTCACCCCTCCACTTT. The full variable domain, completed using reference TRBV11-2 and TRBJ1-6, is EAGVAQSPRYKIIEKRQSVAFWCNPISGHATLYWYQQILGQGPKLLIQFQNNGVVDDSQLPKDRFSAERLKGVDSTLKIQPAKLEDSAVYLCASSLGPTNSPLHFGNGTRLTVT.

Comment on this clone: Distinct nucleotide sequences in the sample also encode this CDR3. This chain uses TRBV5-1 with TRBJ1-5; no reliable D call. The CDR3 is made up of 14 amino acids. Trimming removed 0 bases from V and 0 bases from J, with 4 bases in between. In germline, CDR1 is SGHRS, CDR2 YFSETQ. In DNA form, the CDR3 reads TGCGCCAGCAGCTTGGGAGTTAGCAATCAGCCCCAGCATTTT. It encodes CASSLGVSNQPQHF. Variable domain in full (rest from reference TRBV5-1 and TRBJ1-5): KAGVTQTPRYLIKTRGQQVTLSCSPISGHRSVSWYQQTPGQGLQFLFEYFSETQRNKGNFPGRFSGRQFSNSRSEMNVSTLELGDSALYLCASSLGVSNQPQHFGDGTRLSIL.

This chain uses TRBV30 with TRBJ1-1; 9 bases are shared with TRBD1. Germline trimming cut 3 bases from V and 11 bases from J; bases unmatched to any gene: 4. The CDR3 consists of 11 residues. The germline gives CDR1 GTSNPN, CDR2 SVGIG (reference sequence). CDR3 DNA: TGTGCCTGGAGCGAAACAGGGGGCGCTTTCTTT. It is translated as CAWSETGGAFF.

The chain links TRBV9 to TRBJ1-1, with D possibly matching TRBD1 (6 bases). Trimming took off 4 bases at V and 4 bases at J, with 17 bases between the two ends. Germline lookup yields CDR1 SGDLS and CDR2 YYNGEE. The CDR3 spans 15 residues. The CDR3 bases are TGTGCCAGCAGCAGTACAGGACAGTCTGGCACTGAAGCTTTCTTT. Translated: CASSSTGQSGTEAFF.

The chain is built from TRBV5-6 and TRBJ2-5; 10 bases are shared with TRBD2. The J call may not be correct, given that the DNA end is closer to TRBJ2-7. The CDR3 length is 16 residues. Germline V CDR1 and CDR2: SGHDT, YYEEEE. The CDR3 loop reads CASSPTGLAVSYEQYF. Written as DNA, the CDR3 is TGTGCCAGCAGCCCGACAGGACTAGCGGTCTCCTACGAGCAGTACTTC.

The chain joins TRBV7-2 to TRBJ2-7, with D perhaps TRBD2 (5 bases). Per germline, CDR1 SGHTA and CDR2 FQGNSA. CDR3 length: 13 amino acids. Trimming stripped 3 bases from V and 3 bases from J, with 9 bases between. The CDR3 loop is CASSFTSHYEQYF. For the CDR3, the DNA is TGTGCCAGCAGCTTTACTAGTCACTACGAGCAGTACTTC.

The J gene is TRBJ2-4, the V gene TRBV9; TRBD2 is a possible D gene (7 bases). Germline CDR1 reads SGDLS; CDR2 reads YYNGEE. The CDR3 length is 20 residues. V dropped 0 bases and J dropped 3 bases, with 25 bases sitting between them. The CDR3 DNA reads TGTGCCAGCAGCGTAGAGGGGGGCGGGGGAGTCGGGGTAGACAAAAACATTCAGTACTTC. This translates into CASSVEGGGGVGVDKNIQYF.

The chain's CDR3 is CASSHTAGTGSYEQYF. CDR3 sequence (DNA): TGTGCCAGCAGCCACACCGCCGGGACAGGGTCGTACGAGCAGTACTTC. The chain carries TRBV4-2 and TRBJ2-7, with 9 nucleotides matching TRBD1. Germline V gene sequence: CDR1 LGHNA, CDR2 YNFKEQ. The CDR3 extends over 16 amino acids. V gave up 3 bases and J gave up 4 bases; unmatched junction bases: 10.

The rearrangement uses TRBV13 and TRBJ1-1; maybe TRBD1 (5 bases). The CDR3 length is 14 residues. Trimming removed 2 bases at V and 1 base at J, with 8 bases between. The germline V gene encodes CDR1 PRHDT and CDR2 FYEKMQ (reference sequence). The DNA for the CDR3 is TGTGCCAGCAGCTTACAGGGCCCGAACACTGAAGCTTTCTTT. Translating gives CASSLQGPNTEAFF.

This chain connects TRBV30 to TRBJ1-1; 7 bases are shared with TRBD1. The CDR3 sequence is 19 residues long. CDR1 GTSNPN and CDR2 SVGIG come from the germline V gene (reference sequence). V lost 2 bases to trimming and J lost 0 bases; unmatched junction nucleotides: 18. The CDR3 coding sequence is TGTGCCTGGAGTCTTCTCCGCGGGACAGCCTTTGACATGAACACTGAAGCTTTCTTT. Amino acid sequence: CAWSLLRGTAFDMNTEAFF.

The chain recombines TRBV28 with TRBJ1-6, with D unresolved. The V end lost 6 bases, the J end lost 0 bases, and 24 bases lay between the germline ends. CDR1 MDHEN and CDR2 SYDVKM come from the germline V gene. The CDR3 length is 20 residues. The DNA for the CDR3 is TGTGCCAGCAGCCCCGTTCCGGGAACAGACCAGAGCTCCTATAATTCACCCCTCCACTTT. This translates into CASSPVPGTDQSSYNSPLHF.

V usage is TRBV28 and J usage is TRBJ1-3; 7 nucleotides match TRBD1. Germline V gene data show CDR1 as MDHEN and CDR2 as SYDVKM. The ends lost 6 bases at V and 3 bases at J; junction bases unmatched: 8. The CDR3 length is 15 residues. CDR3 loop: CASSFWTGVGNTIYF. CDR3 in DNA: TGTGCCAGCAGCTTCTGGACAGGCGTTGGAAACACCATATATTTT.

This clone was recorded only once. The chain links TRBV6-6 to TRBJ2-7; a possible D gene is TRBD1 (6 bases). V lost 5 bases and J lost 3, with 14 bases in between. The CDR3 is made up of 14 amino acids. Germline V gives CDR1 MNHNY, CDR2 SVGAGI (reference sequence). CDR3 sequence: CASSPTGSLYEQYF. The CDR3, as DNA: TGTGCCAGCAGTCCCACAGGGTCCCTCTACGAGCAGTACTTC.

The J gene is TRBJ2-1, the V gene TRBV27; perhaps TRBD2 as D (5 bases). The CDR3 is 11 amino acids. The V gene lost 3 bases and the J gene lost 10 bases, with 7 bases spanning the gap. Germline assignment: CDR1 MNHEY and CDR2 SMNVEV (reference sequence). DNA of the CDR3: TGTGCCAGCAGTTTTAGGGAGGAGCAGTTCTTC. It is translated as CASSFREEQFF.